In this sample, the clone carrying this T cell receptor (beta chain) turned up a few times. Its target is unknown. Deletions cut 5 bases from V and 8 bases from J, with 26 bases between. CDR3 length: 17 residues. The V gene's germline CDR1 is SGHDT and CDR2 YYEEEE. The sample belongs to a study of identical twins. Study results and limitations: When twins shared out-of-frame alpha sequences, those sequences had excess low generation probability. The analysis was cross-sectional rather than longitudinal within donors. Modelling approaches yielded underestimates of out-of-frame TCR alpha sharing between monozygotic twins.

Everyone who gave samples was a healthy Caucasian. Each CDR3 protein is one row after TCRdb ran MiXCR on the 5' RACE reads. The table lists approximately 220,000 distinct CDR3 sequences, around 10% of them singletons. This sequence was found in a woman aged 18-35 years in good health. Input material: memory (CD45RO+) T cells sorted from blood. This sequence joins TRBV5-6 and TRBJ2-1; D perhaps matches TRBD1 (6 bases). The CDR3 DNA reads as TGTGCCAGCAGATCTCCCGTTGTTAGGGGGTATATCGATGAGCAGTTCTTC. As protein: CASRSPVVRGYIDEQFF.